The clone carrying this T cell receptor (beta chain) came up many times. Its target is not known. This sample stems from a study of T cells in Graves' hyperthyroidism and ophthalmopathy. V lost 8 bases, J lost 7 bases, and 12 bases lay in between. The germline V gene has CDR1 MDHEN and CDR2 SYDVKM. The CDR3 contains 13 residues. The investigators amplified TCR beta CDR3 regions from RNA transcripts. RT-PCR in the first round (using the HTBI primer set) targeted the TCR CDR3. TCRdb redid the calling of the multiplex PCR reads with MiXCR, one entry per CDR3 protein. The profile shows hundreds of thousands of distinct CDR3 sequences, 30% to 40% of them singletons. Study-level points and caveats: Ophthalmopathy was told apart from stable hyperthyroidism by a 13 V-J model.

The source of this sequence is a woman aged 40 to 50 with Graves' hyperthyroidism. This sequence joins TRBV28 and TRBJ1-6, with a tentative D call TRBD1 (6 bases). The sample was blood. CDR3 loop: CASETDSNSPLHF. CDR3 DNA sequence: TGTGCCAGCGAGACGGACAGCAATTCACCCCTCCACTTT. The entire variable domain, with the rest obtained from reference TRBV28 and TRBJ1-6, is as follows: DVKVTQSSRYLVKRTGEKVFLECVQDMDHENMFWYRQDPGLGLRLIYFSYDVKMKEKGDIPEGYSVSREKKERFSLILESASTNQTSMYLCASETDSNSPLHFGNGTRLTVT.